Listed below are T cell receptor beta chains from one sample, sequenced in a study of T cell changes during pregnancy in multiple sclerosis. Some clones are missing from TCRdb's copy, which holds only in-frame ones; the method was immunoSEQ multiplex PCR. The sample records approximately 44,000 clones, about 89% being singletons. Here the sequenced sample was CD4+ T cells from peripheral blood mononuclear cells, taken in the first trimester of pregnancy. The receptors derive from a female donor with multiple sclerosis, enrolled in a pregnancy study. Both conserved end residues are part of each CDR3.

j_gene	v_gene	CDR3aa
TRBJ2-4	TRBV7-8	CASSLDDGRAYF
TRBJ2-7	TRBV15	CATSNPGLAGENEQYF
TRBJ2-7	TRBV11-2	CASSLRPRAHEQYF
TRBJ2-2	TRBV6-1	CASRGLAGGTGELFF
TRBJ2-1	TRBV11-3	CASSGTSGSDEQFF
TRBJ2-3	TRBV5-4	CASSRGLAGDTDTQYF
TRBJ2-3	TRBV19	CASSIGRWADTQYF
TRBJ1-1	TRBV5-5	CASSLGGRGLNTEAFF
TRBJ1-2	TRBV14	CASSQASGGYTF
TRBJ1-5	TRBV7-2	CASSLGDRGLGLAQHF
TRBJ2-3	TRBV19	CASSIGPGTDTQYF
TRBJ2-5	TRBV4-2	CASSRSGTGGVETQYF
TRBJ1-5	TRBV19	CASSMRNQPQHF
TRBJ1-3	TRBV30	CAWSTQGSGNTIYF
TRBJ1-2	TRBV15	CATSRAGGNYGYTF
TRBJ2-1	TRBV28	CASSRGQYNEQFF
TRBJ2-2	TRBV27	CASSFWGVQGNTGELFF
TRBJ2-1	TRBV10-3	CAIRGSGGLYNEQFF